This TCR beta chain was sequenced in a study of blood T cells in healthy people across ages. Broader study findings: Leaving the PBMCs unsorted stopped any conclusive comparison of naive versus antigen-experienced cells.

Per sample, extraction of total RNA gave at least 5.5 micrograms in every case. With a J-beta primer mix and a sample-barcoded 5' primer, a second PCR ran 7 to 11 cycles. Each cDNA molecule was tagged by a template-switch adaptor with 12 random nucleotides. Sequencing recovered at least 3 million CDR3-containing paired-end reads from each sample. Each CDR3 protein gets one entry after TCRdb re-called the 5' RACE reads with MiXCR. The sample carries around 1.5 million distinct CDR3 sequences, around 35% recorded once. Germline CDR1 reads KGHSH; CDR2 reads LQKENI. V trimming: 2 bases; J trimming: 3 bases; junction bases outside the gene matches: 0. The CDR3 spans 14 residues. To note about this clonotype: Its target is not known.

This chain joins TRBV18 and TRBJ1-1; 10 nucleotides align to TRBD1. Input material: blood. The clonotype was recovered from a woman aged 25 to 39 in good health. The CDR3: CASSPDRGHTEAFF. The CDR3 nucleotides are TGTGCCAGCTCACCAGACAGGGGGCACACTGAAGCTTTCTTT.